This T cell receptor (beta chain) is from a study of cytomegalovirus exposure and HLA in healthy donors. The study's findings and limits: With further analysis later on, most CMV-associated TCR beta chains appeared HLA-restricted.

PCR amplification relied on 60 Vbeta primers (plus 13 Jbeta primers). Clones were sequenced by immunoSEQ multiplex PCR, and TCRdb holds only the in-frame ones, with some missing. This table holds 200,000 or so clones, more than 75% found once. Germline values: CDR1 SNHLY, CDR2 FYNNEI. Losses at the gene ends were 4 bases for V and 2 bases for J; bases not matched to a gene: 7. This CDR3 region has 15 residues. Of note for this clone: As yet, its antigen is unknown.

The clonotype originates from a human donor in good health. Sequencing was performed on PBMCs. The rearrangement uses TRBV2 and TRBJ2-7, with 8 nucleotides matching TRBD2. This chain's CDR3 is CASSGGAGVPYEQYF. Here the CDR3 DNA reads TGTGCCAGCAGTGGAGGAGCGGGAGTTCCCTACGAGCAGTACTTC. Combining the CDR3 with reference TRBV2 and TRBJ2-7 gives the whole variable domain EPEVTQTPSHQVTQMGQEVILRCVPISNHLYFYWYRQILGQKVEFLVSFYNNEISEKSEIFDDQFSVERPDGSNFTLKIRSTKLEDSAMYFCASSGGAGVPYEQYFGPGTRLTVT.